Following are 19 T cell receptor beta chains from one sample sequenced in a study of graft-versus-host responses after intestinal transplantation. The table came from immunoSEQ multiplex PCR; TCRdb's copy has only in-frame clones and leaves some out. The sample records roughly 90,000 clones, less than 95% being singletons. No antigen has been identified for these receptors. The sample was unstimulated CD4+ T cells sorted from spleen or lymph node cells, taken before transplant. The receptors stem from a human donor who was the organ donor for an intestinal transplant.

CDR3 amino acids: CASSRQSDTQYF. CDR3 sequence (DNA): TGTGCCAGCAGCCGCCAGTCAGATACGCAGTATTTT. This chain connects TRBV7-9 to TRBJ2-3; D unclear. Trimming left V 5 bases short and J 4 bases short, with 7 bases between. This CDR3 is 12 amino acids long. CDR1 is SEHNR, CDR2 FQNEAQ, per germline (reference sequence).

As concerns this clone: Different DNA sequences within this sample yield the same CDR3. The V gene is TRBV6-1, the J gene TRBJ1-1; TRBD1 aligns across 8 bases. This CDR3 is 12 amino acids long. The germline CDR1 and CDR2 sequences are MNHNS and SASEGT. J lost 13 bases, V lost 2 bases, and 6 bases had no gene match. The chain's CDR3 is CASSETGGDGFF. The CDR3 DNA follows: TGTGCCAGCAGTGAAACAGGGGGTGATGGTTTCTTT.

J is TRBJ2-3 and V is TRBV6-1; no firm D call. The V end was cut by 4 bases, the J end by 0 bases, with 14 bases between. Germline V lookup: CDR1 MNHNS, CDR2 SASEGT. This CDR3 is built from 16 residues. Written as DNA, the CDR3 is TGTGCCAGCAGTGTTAGGAGAGACTCTAGCACAGATACGCAGTATTTT. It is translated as CASSVRRDSSTDTQYF.

The CDR3 loop is CASSYKAESSYEQYF. The CDR3 nucleotides read TGTGCCAGCAGTTACAAAGCGGAGAGCTCCTACGAGCAGTACTTC. The chain has TRBV6-6 and TRBJ2-7; D possibly corresponds to TRBD2 (5 bases). Deletions cut 2 bases from V and 0 bases from J, with 11 bases between. The CDR3 has 15 amino acids. The germline CDR1 and CDR2 sequences are MNHNY and SVGAGI (reference sequence).

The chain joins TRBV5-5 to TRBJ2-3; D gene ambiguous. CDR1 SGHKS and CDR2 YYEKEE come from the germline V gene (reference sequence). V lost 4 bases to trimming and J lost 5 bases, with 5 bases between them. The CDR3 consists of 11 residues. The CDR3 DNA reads TGTGCCAGCAGCCGTTTAGATACGCAGTATTTT. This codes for CASSRLDTQYF.

In nucleotides, the CDR3 is TGTGCCTGGAGTGCCCGTCGCTATATTACTAGCGTAACAGATACGCAGTATTTT. Translation: CAWSARRYITSVTDTQYF. This sequence joins TRBV30 and TRBJ2-3, with 7 positions matching TRBD2. The CDR3 length is 18 residues. V lost 1 base, J lost 3 bases, and 16 bases stayed unmatched. Germline V gives CDR1 GTSNPN, CDR2 SVGIG (reference sequence).

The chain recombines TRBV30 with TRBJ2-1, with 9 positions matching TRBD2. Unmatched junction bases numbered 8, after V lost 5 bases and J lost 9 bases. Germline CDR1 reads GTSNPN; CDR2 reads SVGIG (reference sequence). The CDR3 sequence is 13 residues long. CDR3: CAWSQGGGVEQFF. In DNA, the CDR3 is TGTGCCTGGTCCCAGGGCGGGGGGGTTGAGCAGTTCTTC.

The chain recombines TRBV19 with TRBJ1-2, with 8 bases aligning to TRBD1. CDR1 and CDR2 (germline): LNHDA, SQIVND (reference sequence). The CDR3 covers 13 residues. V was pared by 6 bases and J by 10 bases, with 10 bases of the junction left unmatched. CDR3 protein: CASSLDRDLDYTF. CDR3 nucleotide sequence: TGTGCCAGTAGCCTGGACAGGGATCTTGACTACACCTTC.

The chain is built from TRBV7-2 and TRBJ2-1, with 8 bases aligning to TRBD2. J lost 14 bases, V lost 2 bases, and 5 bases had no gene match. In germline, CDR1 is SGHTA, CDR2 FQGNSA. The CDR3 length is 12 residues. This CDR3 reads CASSLYRAGEFF. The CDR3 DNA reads TGTGCCAGCAGCTTATATAGAGCGGGGGAGTTCTTC. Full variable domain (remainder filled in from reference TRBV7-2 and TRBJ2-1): GAGVSQSPSNKVTEKGKDVELRCDPISGHTALYWYRQSLGQGLEFLIYFQGNSAPDKSGLPSDRFSAERTGGSVSTLTIQRTQQEDSAVYLCASSLYRAGEFFGPGTRLTVL.

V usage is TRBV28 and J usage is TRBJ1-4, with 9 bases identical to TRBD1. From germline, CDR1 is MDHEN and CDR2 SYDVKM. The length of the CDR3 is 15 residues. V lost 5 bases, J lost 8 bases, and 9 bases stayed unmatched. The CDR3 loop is CASSHQTGGGEKLFF. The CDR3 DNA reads TGTGCCAGCAGTCACCAGACAGGGGGGGGAGAAAAACTGTTTTTT.

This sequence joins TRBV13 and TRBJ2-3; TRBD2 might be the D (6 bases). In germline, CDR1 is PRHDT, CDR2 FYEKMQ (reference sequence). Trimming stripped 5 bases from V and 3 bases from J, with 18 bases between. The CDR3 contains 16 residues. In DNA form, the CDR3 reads TGTGCCAGCAGCCGGCTCCGGGAGACCGTGACAGATACGCAGTATTTT. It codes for CASSRLRETVTDTQYF.

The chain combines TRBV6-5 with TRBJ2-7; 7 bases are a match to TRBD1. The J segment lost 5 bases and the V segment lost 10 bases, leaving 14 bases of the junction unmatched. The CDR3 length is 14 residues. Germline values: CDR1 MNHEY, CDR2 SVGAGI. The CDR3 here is CATRGPTGLNEQYF. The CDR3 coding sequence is TGTGCCACCCGGGGACCGACAGGGCTAAACGAGCAGTACTTC.

The chain's CDR3 is CAWSVQGNEQYF. In nucleotides, the CDR3 is TGTGCCTGGAGTGTACAGGGCAACGAGCAGTACTTC. The rearrangement uses TRBV30 and TRBJ2-7; possible D gene TRBD1, 6 bases. The ends were cut back, 0 bases at V and 5 bases at J, with 8 bases in the middle. Germline values: CDR1 GTSNPN, CDR2 SVGIG (reference sequence). CDR3 length: 12 residues.

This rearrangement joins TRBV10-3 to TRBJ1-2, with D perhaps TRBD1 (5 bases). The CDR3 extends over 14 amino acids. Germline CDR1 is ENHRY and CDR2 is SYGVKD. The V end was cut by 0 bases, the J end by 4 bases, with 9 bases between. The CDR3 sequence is CAISESQGLYGYTF. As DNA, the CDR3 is TGTGCCATCAGTGAGTCCCAGGGCCTCTATGGCTACACCTTC.

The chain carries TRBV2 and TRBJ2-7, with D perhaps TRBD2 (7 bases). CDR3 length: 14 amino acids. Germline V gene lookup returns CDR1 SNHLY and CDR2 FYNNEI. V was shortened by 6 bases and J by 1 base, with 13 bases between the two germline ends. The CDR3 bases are TGTGCCAGCAGGACCGCGGGGGCTTCCTACGAGCAGTACTTC. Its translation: CASRTAGASYEQYF. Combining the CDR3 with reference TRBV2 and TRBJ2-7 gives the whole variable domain EPEVTQTPSHQVTQMGQEVILRCVPISNHLYFYWYRQILGQKVEFLVSFYNNEISEKSEIFDDQFSVERPDGSNFTLKIRSTKLEDSAMYFCASRTAGASYEQYFGPGTRLTVT.

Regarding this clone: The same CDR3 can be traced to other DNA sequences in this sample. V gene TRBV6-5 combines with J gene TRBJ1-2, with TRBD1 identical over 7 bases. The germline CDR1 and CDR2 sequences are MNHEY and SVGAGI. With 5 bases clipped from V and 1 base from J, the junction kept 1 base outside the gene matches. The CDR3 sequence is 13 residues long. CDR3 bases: TGTGCCAGCAGTCGGGACAGTAACTATGGCTACACCTTC. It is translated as CASSRDSNYGYTF.

The CDR3 reads CATSRNIVGTDTQYF. In nucleotides, the CDR3 is TGTGCCACCAGCAGAAATATCGTCGGTACAGATACGCAGTATTTT. The chain uses TRBV15 and TRBJ2-3; no clear D. Trimming stripped 2 bases from V and 3 bases from J, with 12 bases between. The CDR3 is 15 amino acids. Germline loops: CDR1 LNHNV, CDR2 YYDKDF (reference sequence).

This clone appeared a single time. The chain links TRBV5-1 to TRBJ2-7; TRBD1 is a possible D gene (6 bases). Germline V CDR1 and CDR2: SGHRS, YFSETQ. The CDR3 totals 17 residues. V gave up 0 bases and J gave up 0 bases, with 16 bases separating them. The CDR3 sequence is CASSLGDWGHVSYEQYF. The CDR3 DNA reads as TGCGCCAGCAGCTTGGGAGACTGGGGACACGTCTCCTACGAGCAGTACTTC.

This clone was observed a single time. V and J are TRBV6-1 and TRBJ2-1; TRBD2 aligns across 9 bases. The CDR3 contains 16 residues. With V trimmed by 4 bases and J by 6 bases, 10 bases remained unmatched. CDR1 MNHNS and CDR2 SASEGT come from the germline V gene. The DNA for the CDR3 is TGTGCCAGCAGTGCTCTCGGGGCGGGGGGGTTCAATGAGCAGTTCTTC. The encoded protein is CASSALGAGGFNEQFF.